Below are 25 T cell receptor beta chains sequenced from a single sample in a study of T cells in women clearing cervical HPV infection. Clones were read by immunoSEQ multiplex PCR, and TCRdb kept only the in-frame ones, dropping some. The table for this sample gives fewer than 35,000 clones. Sequencing input: blood buffy coat. The source of these receptors is a woman aged 18 to 75 with a cervical HPV16 infection that either progressed to CIN3+ or cleared (not recorded which).

Turning to this clone: The read ends 3 residues shy of where the CDR3 ends; the end is completed using the germline J gene. V is TRBV20-1 and J is TRBJ2-3; 7 nucleotides match TRBD2. The CDR3 consists of 14 residues. The germline gives CDR1 DFQATT, CDR2 SNEGSKA (reference sequence). The CDR3 spells CSASPPSYSGTQYF. Incomplete CDR3 DNA: TGCAGTGCTAGTCCCCCCTCGTATAGCGGGACG.

On this clone: From the germline J gene comes the end of the CDR3, since the read stops 3 residues before it. V is TRBV6-1 and J is TRBJ1-5; D remains ambiguous. V lost 3 bases and J lost 0, with 6 bases in between. There are 14 residues in the CDR3. CDR1 is MNHNS, CDR2 SASEGT, per germline. CDR3 region: CASSDWASNQPQHF. Partial CDR3 DNA: TGTGCCAGCAGTGATTGGGCTAGCAATCAGCCC.

About this clone: The sequence runs out 3 residues before the end of the CDR3; the remainder is reconstructed from the germline J gene. The gene calls are TRBV6-2 or TRBV6-3 and TRBJ1-2, with a possible D match to TRBD1 (5 bases). This CDR3 has 14 amino acids. Germline CDR1 is MNHEY and CDR2 is SVGEGT. CDR3 in amino acids: CASSPGLAQYDYTF. The sequenced part of the CDR3 DNA is TGTGCCAGCAGTCCGGGACTAGCACAATACGAC.

For this clone: The observed sequence ends 3 residues before the CDR3 terminus, with the missing tail filled in from the germline J gene. The chain recombines TRBV10-3 with TRBJ2-5; 14 bases match TRBD2. The CDR3 sequence is 17 residues long. Germline trimming cut 0 bases from V and 4 bases from J; bases unmatched to any gene: 4. The germline gives CDR1 ENHRY, CDR2 SYGVKD. The sequenced CDR3 bases are TGTGCCATCAGTGAGTCCGGACTAGCGGGAGGATCAGAGACC. It is translated as CAISESGLAGGSET. The complete CDR3 protein is CAISESGLAGGSETQYF.

With respect to this clone: Read sequence stops 3 residues before the CDR3 end, and the germline J gene provides the missing end. Other DNA variants within this sample encode the same CDR3. The chain couples TRBV7-8 to TRBJ2-7; 7 bases are shared with TRBD1. This CDR3 has 13 amino acids. The germline V gene has CDR1 SGHVS and CDR2 FQNEAQ. Trimming cost V 5 bases and J 6 bases; bases outside gene matches: 7. CDR3 bases read: TGTGCCAGCAGCCCTGGGACAGTGGGCGAG. This encodes CASSPGTVGE. Given in full, the CDR3 is CASSPGTVGEQYF.

Points on this clone: The CDR3 end is not reached by the read, which stops 3 residues before it; the germline J gene fills it in. This sample includes further DNA sequences coding for the same CDR3. This chain links TRBV2 with TRBJ2-7; D is ambiguous. The V gene lost 7 bases and the J gene lost 0 bases, with 4 bases spanning the gap. Germline-derived CDR1 and CDR2 are SNHLY and FYNNEI. This CDR3 is 11 amino acids long. The sequenced part of the CDR3 DNA is TGTGCCAGCACCCGCTCCTACGAG. It translates to CASTRSYE. The full CDR3 is CASTRSYEQYF.

Turning to this clone: The DNA ends 3 residues before the CDR3 does, and the rest of the CDR3 is filled in from the germline J gene. The V call is TRBV30, the J call TRBJ1-6; tentative D call: TRBD1 (5 bases). The germline V gene has CDR1 GTSNPN and CDR2 SVGIG (reference sequence). V was pared by 0 bases and J by 5 bases, with 8 bases between. This CDR3 is built from 14 residues. CDR3 sequence reads: CAWSVGQNNSPLHF. The part of the CDR3 DNA that was read is TGTGCCTGGAGTGTGGGGCAGAATAATTCACCC.

As regards this clone: Read coverage stops 3 residues before the CDR3 terminus; the germline J gene supplies the remainder. V usage is TRBV18 and J usage is TRBJ1-3, with 9 bases matching TRBD1. Germline values: CDR1 KGHSH, CDR2 LQKENI. This CDR3 has 17 amino acids. Trimming took 4 bases from V and 4 from J; bases not matched to a gene: 11. The CDR3 reads CASSLSGTGHAGNTIYF. The CDR3 bases that were read are TGTGCCAGCTCACTTTCCGGGACAGGGCATGCAGGAAACACC.

With regard to this clone: The read is 3 residues too short to cover the CDR3 end, so that end is filled in from the germline J gene. The rearrangement uses TRBV5-6 and TRBJ2-3, with 7 bases aligning to TRBD1. This CDR3 is 14 amino acids long. Germline V lookup: CDR1 SGHDT, CDR2 YYEEEE. The covered CDR3 bases are TGTGCCAGCAGCGAGGGACAGACTCTAGAGACG. Protein product: CASSEGQTLET. The whole CDR3 protein reads CASSEGQTLETQYF.

Comment on this clone: The read stops 3 residues short of the end of the CDR3; the missing end is completed from the germline J gene. The chain links TRBV20-1 to TRBJ2-1; TRBD2 agrees at 9 bases. Looked up from germline, CDR1 is DFQATT and CDR2 is SNEGSKA (reference sequence). Losses at the gene ends were 4 bases for V and 2 bases for J; bases not matched to a gene: 9. CDR3 length equals 16 residues. The CDR3 here is CSAKAGGGGAYNEQFF. The part of the CDR3 DNA that was read is TGCAGTGCTAAGGCTGGGGGCGGGGGGGCCTACAATGAG.

CDR3 sequence: CASSIVEGSGDYTF. Partial CDR3 DNA: TGTGCCAGTAGTATAGTAGAAGGGTCCGGCGAC. This chain joins TRBV19 and TRBJ1-2, with no clear D. The CDR3 end falls 3 residues outside the read, so it is completed with the germline J gene. Germline-derived CDR1 and CDR2 are LNHDA and SQIVND (reference sequence). The CDR3 totals 14 residues. The variable domain in full, completed from reference TRBV19 and TRBJ1-2, reads DGGITQSPKYLFRKEGQNVTLSCEQNLNHDAMYWYRQDPGQGLRLIYYSQIVNDFQKGDIAEGYSVSREKKESFPLTVTSAQKNPTAFYLCASSIVEGSGDYTFGSGTRLTVV.

A word on this clone: Read coverage stops 3 residues before the CDR3 terminus; the germline J gene supplies the remainder. The J gene is TRBJ2-6, the V gene TRBV19; D possibly corresponds to TRBD1 (6 bases). With 7 bases removed from V and 2 bases from J, the gap between germline ends came to 12 bases. Germline CDR1 and CDR2: LNHDA and SQIVND (reference sequence). The CDR3 extends over 15 amino acids. CDR3 DNA, as far as it was read: TGTGCCAGTAAAACACAGGGAACTGGGGCCAACGTC. This gives the protein CASKTQGTGANV. The CDR3 reads in full as CASKTQGTGANVLTF.

A word on this clone: The read falls 3 residues short of the CDR3 end, and the missing part is taken from the germline J gene. J is TRBJ2-7 and V is TRBV4-1; D perhaps matches TRBD1 (5 bases). Trimming stripped 4 bases from V and 0 bases from J, with 16 bases between. This CDR3 comprises 16 residues. Germline values: CDR1 MGHRA, CDR2 YSYEKL. The CDR3 loop is CASSPPLIQGSYEQYF. The CDR3 bases that were read are TGCGCCAGCAGCCCACCGTTAATTCAGGGCTCCTACGAG.

Notes on this clone: The read ends 3 residues before the CDR3 terminus; that terminus is restored from the germline J gene. This chain joins TRBV7-9 and TRBJ2-4; TRBD1 agrees at 9 bases. Germline V gene lookup returns CDR1 SEHNR and CDR2 FQNEAQ (reference sequence). The CDR3 loop spans 15 amino acids. Here the CDR3 reads CASSATGQGIDGQYF. The CDR3 DNA, read in part, is TGTGCCAGCAGCGCCACGGGACAGGGAATAGATGGT.

In regard to this clone: With the read ending 3 residues before the CDR3 end, the germline J gene is used to fill in that end. This sequence joins TRBV5-1 and TRBJ1-1; 8 positions match TRBD1. CDR1 and CDR2 (germline): SGHRS, YFSETQ. The CDR3 sequence is 16 residues long. Germline trimming cut 4 bases from V and 1 base from J; bases unmatched to any gene: 9. The CDR3: CASSPTSGTGNTEAFF. The sequenced CDR3 bases are TGCGCCAGCAGCCCAACCTCCGGGACAGGGAACACTGAA.

A note on this clone: The CDR3 end is not reached by the read, which stops 3 residues before it; the germline J gene fills it in. This chain uses TRBV29-1 with TRBJ2-7; 12 bases align to TRBD2. After removal of 4 bases from V and 4 bases from J, the junction contained 5 bases not matched to a gene. Per germline, CDR1 SQVTM and CDR2 ANQGSEA. The CDR3 has 14 amino acids. Incomplete CDR3 DNA: TGCAGCGTTGTCTTACTAGCGGGAGGTTACGAG. Residues: CSVVLLAGGYE. The whole CDR3 protein reads CSVVLLAGGYEQYF.

Worth noting for this clone: The read gets to within 3 residues of the CDR3 end, and the germline J gene fills in the rest. The chain links TRBV20-1 to TRBJ1-2; D unresolved. The germline CDR1 and CDR2 sequences are DFQATT and SNEGSKA (reference sequence). The CDR3 runs to 11 residues. CDR3 amino acids: CSARQEWGYTF. The CDR3 DNA, read in part, is TGCAGTGCTAGACAGGAATGGGGC.

For this clone: The read terminates 3 residues before the CDR3 end, so the remaining end is supplied by the germline J gene. The J gene is TRBJ2-3, the V gene TRBV18; maybe TRBD1 (6 bases). Germline V gene lookup returns CDR1 KGHSH and CDR2 LQKENI. The CDR3 extends over 12 amino acids. Incomplete CDR3 DNA: TGTGCCAGCTCAGGCGACCAGGGGCCG. This encodes CASSGDQGP. The entire CDR3 protein reads CASSGDQGPQYF.

In the case of this clone: The read gets to within 3 residues of the CDR3 end, and the germline J gene fills in the rest. The rearrangement joins TRBV7-3 to TRBJ1-6; 8 bases are a match to TRBD1. V shed 4 bases and J 8 bases; nucleotides not matched to a gene: 1. The CDR3 runs to 13 residues. Germline V gives CDR1 SGHTA, CDR2 FQGTGA. The CDR3 spells CASSSTGDSPLHF. The CDR3 DNA, read in part, is TGTGCCAGCAGCTCGACAGGGGATTCACCC. The full variable domain, completed using reference TRBV7-3 and TRBJ1-6, is GAGVSQTPSNKVTEKGKYVELRCDPISGHTALYWYRQSLGQGPEFLIYFQGTGAADDSGLPNDRFFAVRPEGSVSTLKIQRTERGDSAVYLCASSSTGDSPLHFGNGTRLTVT.

Concerning this clone: The missing CDR3 end, 3 residues past where the read stops, is filled in from the germline J gene. This chain joins TRBV2 and TRBJ2-7; TRBD1 is a possible D gene (5 bases). With 2 bases removed from V and 4 bases from J, the gap between germline ends came to 12 bases. Germline V CDR1 and CDR2: SNHLY, FYNNEI. The length of the CDR3 is 14 residues. The CDR3 sequence: CASSENTQAYEQYF. CDR3 bases read: TGTGCCAGCAGTGAAAATACACAGGCATACGAG.

The sequenced part of the CDR3 DNA is TGTGCCAGCAGTGAAGCTCCTAGGAGGGGCTACGAG. Residues: CASSEAPRRGYE. In full, the CDR3 reads CASSEAPRRGYEQYF. This rearrangement joins TRBV6-1 to TRBJ2-7, with D possibly matching TRBD2 (6 bases). The read terminates 3 residues before the CDR3 end, so the remaining end is supplied by the germline J gene. The CDR3 sequence is 15 residues long. Germline V gene data show CDR1 as MNHNS and CDR2 as SASEGT. Trimming removed 0 bases from V and 3 bases from J, with 12 bases in between.

This clone shows up as medium-sized by frequency. The CDR3 goes on 3 residues after the read ends, and that part is filled in from the germline J gene. Distinct nucleotide sequences in the sample also encode this CDR3. V gene TRBV7-9 combines with J gene TRBJ2-7; D may be TRBD1 (5 bases). The V gene's germline CDR1 is SEHNR and CDR2 FQNEAQ (reference sequence). The CDR3 extends over 14 amino acids. V lost 5 bases and J 3 bases, leaving 14 bases between the germline ends. The part of the CDR3 DNA that was read is TGTGCCAGCAGCCATAAGAACAGGAACTACGAG. Translating it yields CASSHKNRNYE. The entire CDR3 protein reads CASSHKNRNYEQYF. Filled out from reference TRBV7-9 and TRBJ2-7, the complete variable domain reads DTGVSQNPRHKITKRGQNVTFRCDPISEHNRLYWYRQTLGQGPEFLTYFQNEAQLEKSRLLSDRFSAERPKGSFSTLEIQRTEQGDSAMYLCASSHKNRNYEQYFGPGTRLTVT.

Notes on this clone: The sequence runs out 3 residues before the end of the CDR3; the remainder is reconstructed from the germline J gene. The chain uses TRBV2 and TRBJ2-5; no clear D gene. V dropped 5 bases and J dropped 5 bases, with 6 bases sitting between them. The CDR3 extends over 11 amino acids. Looked up from germline, CDR1 is SNHLY and CDR2 is FYNNEI. CDR3 sequence reads: CASSPSETQYF. The sequenced part of the CDR3 DNA is TGTGCCAGCAGTCCGTCCGAGACC.

Comments on this clone: With the read ending 3 residues before the CDR3 end, the germline J gene is used to fill in that end. The rearrangement joins TRBV29-1 to TRBJ1-1; the D gene is possibly TRBD1 (6 bases). V lost 4 bases and J lost 0, with 15 bases in between. The CDR3 has 15 amino acids. From germline, CDR1 is SQVTM and CDR2 ANQGSEA. Incomplete CDR3 DNA: TGCAGCGTTGGGGGGCGCGTCTCCGTGAACACTGAA. It codes for CSVGGRVSVNTE. The CDR3 in its entirety is CSVGGRVSVNTEAFF.

Concerning this clone itself: The read falls 3 residues short of the CDR3 end, and the missing part is taken from the germline J gene. V gene TRBV7-6 combines with J gene TRBJ2-7; 7 bases line up with TRBD2. Trimming at V came to 1 base and at J to 1 base, leaving 4 bases not matched to a gene. The CDR3 length is 15 residues. Germline values: CDR1 SGHVS, CDR2 FNYEAQ. This CDR3 is CASSLGGGISYEQYF. CDR3 DNA (partial): TGTGCCAGCAGCTTAGGGGGGGGTATTTCCTACGAG.